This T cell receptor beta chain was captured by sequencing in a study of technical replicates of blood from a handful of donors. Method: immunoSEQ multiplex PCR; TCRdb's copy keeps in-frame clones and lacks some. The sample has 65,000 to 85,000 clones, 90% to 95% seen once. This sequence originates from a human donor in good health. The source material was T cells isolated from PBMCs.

Here the CDR3 reads CARMGNRGLGNTEAFF. CDR3 coding DNA: TGTGCCAGAATGGGAAACAGGGGGCTAGGGAACACTGAAGCTTTCTTT. V and J are TRBV21-1 and TRBJ1-1; TRBD1, the D gene given by the table, was not confirmed from the DNA. TRBV21-1 is a pseudogene. The CDR3 consists of 16 residues.